These T cell receptor beta chains were read from a single sample in a study of T-cell reconstitution after alpha-beta-depleted transplantation in children. TCRdb redid the calling of the PCR reads with MiXCR, one entry per CDR3 protein. Found here are about 500,000 distinct CDR3 sequences, 11% of them singletons; the top ten hold roughly 15%. The sample consisted of PBMCs, mostly from graft donor cells, taken 180 days after TCRalphabeta/CD19-depleted stem cell transplant. The receptors come from a female patient between 2 and 15 years old who had a stem cell transplant for aplastic anemia, so the T cells may come from the graft donor. CDR3s include the opening cysteine and the closing phenylalanine or tryptophan. Fields, in order: V gene, D gene, clone size, J gene, CDR3 length, CDR3 DNA, CDR3 protein. D genes are given only for firm matches. Part of the rows lack a size; the others show once, few, many or a class for expanded clones.

TRBV7-8,.,.,TRBJ1-3,18,TGTGCCAGCAGCTTAGCGGCTGGGGGGGCATACTCTGGAAACACCATATATTTT,CASSLAAGGAYSGNTIYF
TRBV30,TRBD2,.,TRBJ2-7,15,TGTGCCTGGAGCCGCAGCGGACTAGCGGGATACGAGCAGTACTTC,CAWSRSGLAGYEQYF
TRBV3-1,TRBD2,.,TRBJ2-1,17,TGTGCCAGCAGCCAAGATCTAGGCGGGAGGGCCAGAGATGAGCAGTTCTTC,CASSQDLGGRARDEQFF
TRBV18,.,.,TRBJ2-2,16,TGTGCCAGCTCAAAGGAAGGGGGTCCGAACACCGGGGAGCTGTTTTTT,CASSKEGGPNTGELFF
TRBV7-9,.,few,TRBJ1-1,14,TGTGCCAGCAGCCCCCGGACCGACAACACTGAAGCTTTCTTT,CASSPRTDNTEAFF
TRBV7-2,.,.,TRBJ2-7,16,TGTGCCAGCAGCTTTTGGGGGGAACCCTCTGCCTACGAGCAGTACTTC,CASSFWGEPSAYEQYF
TRBV20-1,TRBD2,few,TRBJ2-3,16,TGCAGTGCCTGGACTAGCGGGAGGTCTAGCACAGATACGCAGTATTTT,CSAWTSGRSSTDTQYF
TRBV19,.,few,TRBJ1-3,13,TGTGCCAGTAGGACCGGGTTAGGAAACACCATATATTTT,CASRTGLGNTIYF
TRBV20-1,TRBD2,few,TRBJ2-2,17,TGCAGTGCTAGAGGAAAGGCGGGAGGGGCGAACACCGGGGAGCTGTTTTTT,CSARGKAGGANTGELFF
TRBV6-1,.,.,TRBJ1-2,13,TGTGCCAGCAGGGTCAGGGGTAACTATGGCTACACCTTC,CASRVRGNYGYTF
TRBV28,.,many,TRBJ1-5,18,TGTGCCAGCAGCCAGCGCCCACGTTTGCCATATGGCAATCAGCCCCAGCATTTT,CASSQRPRLPYGNQPQHF
TRBV5-1,.,few,TRBJ1-2,14,TGCGCCAGCAGCTTATCGGGGAGTGACTATGGCTACACCTTC,CASSLSGSDYGYTF
TRBV12-3/TRBV12-4,TRBD2,few,TRBJ2-5,17,TGTGCCAGCAGCCGCGGGACTAGCGCAAGGAGCGAAGAGACCCAGTACTTC,CASSRGTSARSEETQYF
TRBV7-9,TRBD2,.,TRBJ2-3,14,TGTGCCAGCAGCTTAGTCGGACTAGAGGATACGCAGTATTTT,CASSLVGLEDTQYF
TRBV5-1,TRBD2,.,TRBJ2-1,14,TGCGCCAGCTCCCGGGACTACGAAGTCAATGAGCAGTTCTTC,CASSRDYEVNEQFF
TRBV24-1,.,many,TRBJ2-1,11,TGTGCCACCAGTGAGTCCGGGCCCCAGTTCTTC,CATSESGPQFF
TRBV7-9,.,.,TRBJ1-1,14,TGTGCCAGCAGCTTGATAAGACACAACGGCGGGGCTTTCTTT,CASSLIRHNGGAFF
TRBV6-5,.,.,TRBJ2-1,15,TGTGCCAGCAGTAACCGGGACCCAAACAACAATGAGCAGTTCTTC,CASSNRDPNNNEQFF